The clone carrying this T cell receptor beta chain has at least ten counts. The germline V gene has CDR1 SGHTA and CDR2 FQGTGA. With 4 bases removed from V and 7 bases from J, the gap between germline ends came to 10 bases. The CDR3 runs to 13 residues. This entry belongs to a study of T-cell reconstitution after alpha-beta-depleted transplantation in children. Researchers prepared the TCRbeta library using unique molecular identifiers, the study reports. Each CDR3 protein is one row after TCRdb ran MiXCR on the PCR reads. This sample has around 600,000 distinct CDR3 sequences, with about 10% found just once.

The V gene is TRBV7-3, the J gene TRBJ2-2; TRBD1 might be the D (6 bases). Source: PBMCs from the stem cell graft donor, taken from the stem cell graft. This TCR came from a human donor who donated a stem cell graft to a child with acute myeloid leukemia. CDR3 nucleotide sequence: TGTGCCAGCAGCTCCCGACAGGACGGGGAGCTGTTTTTT. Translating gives CASSSRQDGELFF.